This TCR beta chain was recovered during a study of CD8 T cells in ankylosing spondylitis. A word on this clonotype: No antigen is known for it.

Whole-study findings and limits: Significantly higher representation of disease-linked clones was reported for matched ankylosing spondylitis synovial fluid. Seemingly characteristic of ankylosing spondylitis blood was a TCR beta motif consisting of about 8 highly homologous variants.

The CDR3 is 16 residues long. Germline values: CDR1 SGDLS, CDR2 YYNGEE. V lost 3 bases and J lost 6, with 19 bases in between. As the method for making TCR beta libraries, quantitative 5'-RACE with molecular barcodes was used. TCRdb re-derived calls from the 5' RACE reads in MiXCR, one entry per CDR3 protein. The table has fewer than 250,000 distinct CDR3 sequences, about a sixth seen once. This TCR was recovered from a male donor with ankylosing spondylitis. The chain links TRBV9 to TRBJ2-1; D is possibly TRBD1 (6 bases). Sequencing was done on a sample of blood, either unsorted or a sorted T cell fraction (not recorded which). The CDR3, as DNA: TGTGCCAGCAGCGCCCGAACAGGGTTGGAACCCAATGAGCAGTTCTTC. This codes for CASSARTGLEPNEQFF.